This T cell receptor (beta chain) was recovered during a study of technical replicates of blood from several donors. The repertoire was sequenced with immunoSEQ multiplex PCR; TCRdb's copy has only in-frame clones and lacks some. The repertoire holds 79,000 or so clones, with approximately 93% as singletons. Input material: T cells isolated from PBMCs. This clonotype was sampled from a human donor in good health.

The CDR3 loop is CASSWTSGSYEQYF. DNA of the CDR3: TGTGCCAGCAGTTGGACTAGCGGGAGCTACGAGCAGTACTTC. The V gene is TRBV6-5, the J gene TRBJ2-7; 13 bases agree with TRBD2. Germline values: CDR1 MNHEY, CDR2 SVGAGI. This CDR3 spans 14 amino acids. V shed 4 bases, J shed 3 bases, and the junction held 0 bases outside the gene matches.